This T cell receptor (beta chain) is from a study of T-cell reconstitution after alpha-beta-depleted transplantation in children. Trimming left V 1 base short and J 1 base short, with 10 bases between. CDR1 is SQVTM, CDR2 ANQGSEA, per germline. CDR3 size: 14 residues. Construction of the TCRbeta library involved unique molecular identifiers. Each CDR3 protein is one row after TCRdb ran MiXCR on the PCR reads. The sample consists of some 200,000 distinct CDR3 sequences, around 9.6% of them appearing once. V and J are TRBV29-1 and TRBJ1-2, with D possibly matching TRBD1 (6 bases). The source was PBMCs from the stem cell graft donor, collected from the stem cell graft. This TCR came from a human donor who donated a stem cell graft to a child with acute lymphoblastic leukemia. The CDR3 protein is CSVEGGTSNYGYTF. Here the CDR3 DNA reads TGCAGCGTTGAAGGGGGGACAAGTAACTATGGCTACACCTTC. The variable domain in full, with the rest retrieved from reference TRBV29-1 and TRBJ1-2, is SAVISQKPSRDICQRGTSLTIQCQVDSQVTMMFWYRQQPGQSLTLIATANQGSEATYESGFVIDKFPISRPNLTFSTLTVSNMSPEDSSIYLCSVEGGTSNYGYTFGSGTRLTVV.